The entry below gives a single T cell receptor (beta chain) sequence along with its context. The antigen is undetermined. This sample was taken from a study of cytomegalovirus exposure and HLA in healthy donors. In the study overall: A data release that came early held some 84 million unique TCRs from HLA-typed donors. Study-level results: HLA-A and HLA-B allele assignments for most subjects were reportedly predicted accurately using TCR beta sequences. When a later analysis compared HLA-associated TCR beta chains with equally common others, the HLA-associated chains turned out to be more clonally expanded and to have lower generation probabilities.

The CDR3 length is 14 residues. V lost 0 bases and J lost 3; bases outside the gene matches: 0. Germline lookup yields CDR1 SGHRS and CDR2 YFSETQ. Primers: 60 Vbeta forward and 13 Jbeta reverse. Sequenced by immunoSEQ multiplex PCR; TCRdb stores in-frame clones only, minus some. The top ten clones hold under 4% of a sample with tens of thousands of clones, 60% to 80% of them seen once. The receptor's source is a woman between 40 and 55 years old in good health and CMV-seronegative. The specimen sequenced was PBMCs. This chain connects TRBV5-1 to TRBJ2-7, with 10 bases fitting TRBD1. CDR3 sequence (DNA): TGCGCCAGCAGCTTGGGGGACAGGGGCTACGAGCAGTACTTC. As protein: CASSLGDRGYEQYF. Full variable domain (rest looked up from reference TRBV5-1 and TRBJ2-7): KAGVTQTPRYLIKTRGQQVTLSCSPISGHRSVSWYQQTPGQGLQFLFEYFSETQRNKGNFPGRFSGRQFSNSRSEMNVSTLELGDSALYLCASSLGDRGYEQYFGPGTRLTVT.